This T cell receptor (beta chain) was captured by sequencing in a study of T cells in Graves' hyperthyroidism and ophthalmopathy. In its sample, this clonotype was seen many times. Trimming cost V 0 bases and J 4 bases; bases outside gene matches: 6. CDR3 length: 16 residues. Looked up from germline, CDR1 is SGHDN and CDR2 is FVKESK. Those patients with uncontrolled infection, other autoimmune disease, pregnancy or lactation were excluded. There were TCR beta CDR3 regions amplified from RNA transcripts. First-round RT-PCR of the TCR CDR3 relied on the HTBI primer set. TCRdb passed the multiplex PCR reads through MiXCR, listing each CDR3 protein once. The sample consists of 450,000 to 700,000 distinct CDR3 sequences, approximately 44% of them appearing once.

The sequence was obtained from an adult woman with Graves' disease, either hyperthyroidism or ophthalmopathy (not recorded which). The sample taken for sequencing was peripheral blood or thyroid tissue (not recorded which). V and J are TRBV14 and TRBJ1-3; 7 bases are shared with TRBD1. As DNA, the CDR3 is TGTGCCAGCAGCCAAGATCACAGGGGCAGCGGAAACACCATATATTTT. Protein sequence: CASSQDHRGSGNTIYF.